This passage covers 21 T cell receptor beta chains from one sample sequenced in a study of blood T cell repertoires in COVID-19. The assay was immunoSEQ multiplex PCR, and TCRdb's table has in-frame clones only and misses some. The table records roughly 230,000 clones, approximately 86% of them present only once. Input material: peripheral blood. The receptors derive from a human donor in a cohort sampled during active COVID-19.

This chain joins TRBV7-9 and TRBJ1-3; D remains ambiguous. The V gene lost 5 bases and the J gene lost 0 bases, with 8 bases spanning the gap. From germline, CDR1 is SEHNR and CDR2 FQNEAQ (reference sequence). This CDR3 is 14 amino acids long. The chain's CDR3 is CASSPQSSGNTIYF. As DNA, the CDR3 is TGTGCCAGCAGCCCACAGAGCTCTGGAAACACCATATATTTT.

The V call is TRBV7-2, the J call TRBJ2-7, with D hard to call. CDR3 size: 10 residues. Germline values: CDR1 SGHTA, CDR2 FQGNSA. The V end lost 5 bases, the J end lost 7 bases, and 6 bases lay between the germline ends. The CDR3 nucleotides are TGTGCCAGCAGCCACCGGGAGCAGTACTTC. Protein sequence: CASSHREQYF.

The gene calls are TRBV9 and TRBJ2-3; D is ambiguous. V lost 0 bases, J lost 4 bases, and 6 bases lay in between. There are 13 residues in the CDR3. Looked up from germline, CDR1 is SGDLS and CDR2 is YYNGEE. Here the CDR3 reads CASSVDLPDTQYF. CDR3 sequence (DNA): TGTGCCAGCAGCGTAGATCTTCCAGATACGCAGTATTTT.

This clone has only a few counts. J is TRBJ2-7 and V is TRBV5-6, with TRBD2 matching 10 bases. This CDR3 region has 14 residues. V trimming: 4 bases; J trimming: 2 bases; junction bases outside the gene matches: 3. The germline CDR1 and CDR2 sequences are SGHDT and YYEEEE. CDR3 region: CASSRTSGAYEQYF. The CDR3 nucleotides read TGTGCCAGCAGCCGGACTAGCGGCGCCTACGAGCAGTACTTC.

The chain recombines TRBV10-2 with TRBJ2-3, with 8 bases that match TRBD2. V trimming: 0 bases; J trimming: 2 bases; junction bases outside the gene matches: 10. The CDR3 has 18 amino acids. Germline lookup yields CDR1 WSHSY and CDR2 SAAADI. CDR3 sequence: CASSESRLAKDPTDTQYF. The CDR3 DNA sequence: TGCGCCAGCAGTGAGTCCAGACTAGCGAAGGACCCCACAGATACGCAGTATTTT.

The genes are TRBV28 and TRBJ2-7; 7 bases fit TRBD2. CDR1 is MDHEN, CDR2 SYDVKM, per germline. The CDR3 loop spans 15 amino acids. Germline trimming cut 5 bases from V and 6 bases from J; bases unmatched to any gene: 13. In nucleotides, the CDR3 is TGTGCCAGCAGTCCATCCCGTGGCGGGAGAGCCGAGCAGTACTTC. This sequence encodes CASSPSRGGRAEQYF.

The chain employs TRBV28 and TRBJ1-1; D perhaps matches TRBD1 (5 bases). Germline values: CDR1 MDHEN, CDR2 SYDVKM. The CDR3 extends over 18 amino acids. V lost 3 bases to trimming and J lost 1 base, with 21 bases between them. CDR3 amino acids: CASSFGFRAVKSNTEAFF. The CDR3 DNA is TGTGCCAGCAGTTTTGGGTTCAGGGCAGTTAAATCGAACACTGAAGCTTTCTTT.

The chain couples TRBV2 to TRBJ2-7; perhaps TRBD2 as D (6 bases). The CDR3 has 14 amino acids. Germline values: CDR1 SNHLY, CDR2 FYNNEI. With 6 bases removed from V and 0 bases from J, the gap between germline ends came to 12 bases. DNA of the CDR3: TGTGCCAGCAGCCCCGGGACTGGCTCCTACGAGCAGTACTTC. Amino acids: CASSPGTGSYEQYF. Full variable domain (missing parts from reference TRBV2 and TRBJ2-7): EPEVTQTPSHQVTQMGQEVILRCVPISNHLYFYWYRQILGQKVEFLVSFYNNEISEKSEIFDDQFSVERPDGSNFTLKIRSTKLEDSAMYFCASSPGTGSYEQYFGPGTRLTVT.

The chain is built from TRBV5-1 and TRBJ2-6; 8 bases align to TRBD1. Germline trimming cut 0 bases from V and 0 bases from J; bases unmatched to any gene: 11. CDR1 is SGHRS and CDR2 is YFSETQ in the germline V gene. The CDR3 runs 20 residues. This CDR3 reads CASSLADPGQASSGANVLTF. The CDR3 DNA sequence: TGCGCCAGCAGCTTGGCCGATCCGGGACAGGCGAGCTCTGGGGCCAACGTCCTGACTTTC.

This clone has a handful of counts. This sequence joins TRBV29-1 and TRBJ1-2; D remains ambiguous. Germline CDR1 is SQVTM and CDR2 is ANQGSEA. This CDR3 has 13 residues. The V end lost 5 bases, the J end lost 3 bases, and 13 bases lay between the germline ends. The CDR3 nucleotides read TGCAGCGTTATGCCCCCTGGAGACTATGGCTACACCTTC. This gives the protein CSVMPPGDYGYTF.

This CDR3 reads CAWSVGGDQPQHF. DNA for the CDR3: TGTGCCTGGAGTGTAGGGGGGGATCAGCCCCAGCATTTT. The rearrangement joins TRBV30 to TRBJ1-5; D perhaps matches TRBD1 (6 bases). From germline, CDR1 is GTSNPN and CDR2 SVGIG (reference sequence). V was shortened by 0 bases and J by 5 bases, with 8 bases between the two germline ends. The CDR3 totals 13 residues.

The rearrangement links TRBV7-8 to TRBJ1-5; possible D gene TRBD1, 6 bases. The length of the CDR3 is 16 residues. Deletions cut 1 base from V and 4 bases from J, with 14 bases between. Germline assignment: CDR1 SGHVS and CDR2 FQNEAQ. Written as DNA, the CDR3 is TGTGCCAGCAGCTTAGTGCGGGGGCCCGGGAATCAGCCCCAGCATTTT. Its translation is CASSLVRGPGNQPQHF.

J is TRBJ2-7 and V is TRBV18, with D maybe TRBD1 (5 bases). The germline V and J ends were trimmed by 4 bases and 4 bases, with 11 bases remaining between them. Germline values: CDR1 KGHSH, CDR2 LQKENI. The CDR3 has 13 residues. The CDR3 region is CASSQGNGYEQYF. DNA for the CDR3: TGTGCCAGCTCACAGGGGAACGGGTACGAGCAGTACTTC.

This clone has just a few counts. V is TRBV18 and J is TRBJ2-7, with no clear D. Trimming took 5 bases from V and 4 from J, leaving 9 bases between them. The CDR3 loop spans 12 amino acids. From germline, CDR1 is KGHSH and CDR2 LQKENI. CDR3 region: CASSMAQYEQYF. In nucleotides, the CDR3 is TGTGCCAGCTCAATGGCCCAATACGAGCAGTACTTC.

The V and J genes are TRBV2 and TRBJ1-5; 10 bases map to TRBD1. Germline V lookup: CDR1 SNHLY, CDR2 FYNNEI. J gave up 6 bases and V 6 bases, and 8 bases lay outside the gene matches. The CDR3 totals 15 residues. Here the CDR3 reads CASSAGTGDGQPQHF. CDR3 sequence (DNA): TGTGCCAGCAGCGCCGGGACAGGGGACGGTCAGCCCCAGCATTTT.

The gene calls are TRBV4-3 and TRBJ2-7; 15 bases fit TRBD2. The CDR3 runs to 16 residues. Germline V gene data show CDR1 as LGHNA and CDR2 as YSLEER. V was pared by 4 bases and J by 1 base, with 2 bases of the junction left unmatched. CDR3 region: CASSRGLAGGSYEQYF. The CDR3 DNA reads TGCGCCAGCAGCCGCGGACTAGCGGGAGGGTCCTACGAGCAGTACTTC.

The V gene is TRBV3-1 (or the pseudogene TRBV3-2), the J gene TRBJ2-6; 7 nucleotides align to TRBD1. The trim removed 1 base at V and 0 bases at J, leaving 9 bases unmatched. The CDR3 spans 19 residues. CDR1 LGHDT and CDR2 YNNKEL come from the germline V gene (reference sequence). DNA of the CDR3: TGTGCCAGCAGCCAAGGCAACAGGGGATCTTACTCTGGGGCCAACGTCCTGACTTTC. This codes for CASSQGNRGSYSGANVLTF.

The chain has TRBV7-6 and TRBJ2-7; 8 positions agree with TRBD1. In germline, CDR1 is SGHVS, CDR2 FNYEAQ. V was pared by 1 base and J by 6 bases, with 14 bases of the junction left unmatched. The CDR3 totals 17 residues. This CDR3 reads CASSLGPGRGRFPEQYF. In nucleotides, the CDR3 is TGTGCCAGCAGCTTAGGCCCGGGCAGGGGGCGCTTTCCCGAGCAGTACTTC.

The chain recombines TRBV27 with TRBJ2-7, with 10 bases lining up with TRBD2. The V segment lost 3 bases and the J segment 6 bases; nucleotides outside the gene matches: 14. Germline V gives CDR1 MNHEY, CDR2 SMNVEV (reference sequence). The CDR3 loop spans 17 amino acids. The CDR3 reads CASSLRRPSGSSGEQYF. The CDR3 coding sequence is TGTGCCAGCAGTTTGCGTCGGCCTAGCGGGAGTTCTGGCGAGCAGTACTTC.

The DNA for the CDR3 is TGTGCCAGCAGCCAGACCGGGACAGGGGGCAATCAGCCCCAGCATTTT. It translates to CASSQTGTGGNQPQHF. The V call is TRBV7-9, the J call TRBJ1-5, with 10 nucleotides matching TRBD1. The germline V gene encodes CDR1 SEHNR and CDR2 FQNEAQ (reference sequence). Trimming took 5 bases from V and 2 from J; bases not matched to a gene: 6. This CDR3 contains 16 residues.

The V gene is TRBV28, the J gene TRBJ2-1, with D perhaps TRBD2 (5 bases). From germline, CDR1 is MDHEN and CDR2 SYDVKM. V was shortened by 5 bases and J by 4 bases, with 6 bases between the two germline ends. The CDR3 runs to 12 residues. This CDR3 reads CASSPGYNEQFF. The CDR3 region has the DNA TGTGCCAGCAGTCCGGGGTACAATGAGCAGTTCTTC. The complete variable domain, with remaining parts taken from reference TRBV28 and TRBJ2-1, reads DVKVTQSSRYLVKRTGEKVFLECVQDMDHENMFWYRQDPGLGLRLIYFSYDVKMKEKGDIPEGYSVSREKKERFSLILESASTNQTSMYLCASSPGYNEQFFGPGTRLTVL.